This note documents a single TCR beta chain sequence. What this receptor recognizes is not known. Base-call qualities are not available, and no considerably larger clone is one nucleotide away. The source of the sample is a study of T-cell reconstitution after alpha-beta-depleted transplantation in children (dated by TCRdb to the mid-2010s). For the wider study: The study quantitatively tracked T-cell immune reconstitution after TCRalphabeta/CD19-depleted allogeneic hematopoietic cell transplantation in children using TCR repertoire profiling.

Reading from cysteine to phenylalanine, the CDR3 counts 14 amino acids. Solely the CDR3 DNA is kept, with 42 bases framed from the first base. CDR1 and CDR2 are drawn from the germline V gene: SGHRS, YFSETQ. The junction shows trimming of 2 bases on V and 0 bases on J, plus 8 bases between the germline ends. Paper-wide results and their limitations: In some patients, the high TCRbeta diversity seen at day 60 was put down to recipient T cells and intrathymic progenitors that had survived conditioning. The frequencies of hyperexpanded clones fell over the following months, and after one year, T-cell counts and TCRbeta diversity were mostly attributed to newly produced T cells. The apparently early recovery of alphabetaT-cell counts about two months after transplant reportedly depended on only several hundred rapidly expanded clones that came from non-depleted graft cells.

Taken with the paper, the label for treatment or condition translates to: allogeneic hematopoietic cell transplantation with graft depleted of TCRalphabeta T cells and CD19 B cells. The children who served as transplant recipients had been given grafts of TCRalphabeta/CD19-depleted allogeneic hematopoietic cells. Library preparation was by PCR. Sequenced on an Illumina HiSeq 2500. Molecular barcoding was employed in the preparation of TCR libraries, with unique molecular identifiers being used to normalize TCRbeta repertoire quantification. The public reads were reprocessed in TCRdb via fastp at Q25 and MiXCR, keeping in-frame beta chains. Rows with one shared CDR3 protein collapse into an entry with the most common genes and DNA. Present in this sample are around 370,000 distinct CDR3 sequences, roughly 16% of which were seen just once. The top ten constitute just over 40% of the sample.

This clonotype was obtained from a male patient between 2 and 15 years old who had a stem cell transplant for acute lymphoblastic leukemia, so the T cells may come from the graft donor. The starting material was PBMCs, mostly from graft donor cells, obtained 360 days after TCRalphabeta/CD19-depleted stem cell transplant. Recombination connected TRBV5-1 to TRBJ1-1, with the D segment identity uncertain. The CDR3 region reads CASSFWSLNTEAFF. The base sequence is TGCGCCAGCAGCTTTTGGTCTCTGAACACTGAAGCTTTCTTT.